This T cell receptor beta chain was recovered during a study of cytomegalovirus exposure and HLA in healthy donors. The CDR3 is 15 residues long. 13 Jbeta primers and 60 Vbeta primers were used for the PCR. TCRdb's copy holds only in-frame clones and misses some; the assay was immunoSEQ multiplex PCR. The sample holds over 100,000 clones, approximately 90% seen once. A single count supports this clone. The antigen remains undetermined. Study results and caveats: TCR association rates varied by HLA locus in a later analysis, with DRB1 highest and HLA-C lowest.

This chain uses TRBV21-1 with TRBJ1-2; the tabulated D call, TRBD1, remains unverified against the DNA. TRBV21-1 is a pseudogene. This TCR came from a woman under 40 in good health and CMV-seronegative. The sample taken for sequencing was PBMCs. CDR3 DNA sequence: TGTGCCAGCCCCGGGACAGGGGGCGCTGGCTATGGCTACACCTTC. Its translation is CASPGTGGAGYGYTF.